A selection of T cell receptor beta chains follows, all from one sample in a study of sequential checkpoint blockade in melanoma. This table comes from immunoSEQ multiplex PCR, and its TCRdb copy is limited to in-frame clones, with some not included. The profile shows around 20,000 clones, over 80% of them singletons. Source: CD8+ T cells sorted from blood (inferred from file names), taken from a patient given nivolumab and ipilimumab in sequence. The receptors were gathered from a human donor with melanoma. Each CDR3 is given with its conserved first and last residue. D genes are given only for firm matches. A row's size may be missing; if present it is once, few, many or a size class.

>.|TRBV5-8|TRBJ1-2|TRBD1
CASSLQGAVYGYTF
TGTGCCAGCAGCTTACAGGGGGCCGTCTATGGCTACACCTTC
>.|TRBV6-6|TRBJ2-7|TRBD1
CASSDPPGQGYEQYF
TGTGCCAGCAGCGATCCCCCTGGACAGGGATACGAGCAGTACTTC
>few|TRBV30|TRBJ2-2|TRBD2
CAWSVHLGLADLNTGELFF
TGTGCCTGGAGTGTACATCTTGGGCTAGCGGATTTGAACACCGGGGAGCTGTTTTTT
>once|TRBV28|TRBJ1-2|.
CASSFPNGYGYTF
TGTGCCAGCAGTTTCCCCAACGGCTATGGCTACACCTTC
>.|TRBV6-1|TRBJ1-3|.
CASTTGRISGNTIYF
TGTGCCAGCACCACAGGACGGATCTCTGGAAACACCATATATTTT
>.|TRBV13|TRBJ1-2|TRBD1
CASSLNLRDRYYGYTF
TGTGCCAGCAGCCTCAATCTCCGGGACAGGTACTATGGCTACACCTTC
>.|TRBV12-5|TRBJ2-7|TRBD1
CASGFKGASEQYF
TGTGCTAGTGGTTTTAAGGGGGCAAGCGAGCAGTACTTC
>once|TRBV4-3|TRBJ1-4|TRBD1
CASSPLWTGEEKLFF
TGCGCCAGCAGCCCCTTATGGACAGGGGAAGAAAAACTGTTTTTT
>.|TRBV28|TRBJ2-3|TRBD2
CASRPPAGVTQYF
TGTGCCAGCAGACCCCCGGCGGGAGTCACGCAGTATTTT
>.|TRBV27|TRBJ1-5|.
CASSPTGSGQPQHF
TGTGCCAGCAGTCCCACAGGGTCAGGTCAGCCCCAGCATTTT
>.|TRBV28|TRBJ1-5|.
CASSLDSSNQPQHF
TGTGCCAGCAGTTTAGACAGTAGCAATCAGCCCCAGCATTTT
>.|TRBV27|TRBJ1-5|.
CASSPTGVNQPQHF
TGTGCCAGCAGCCCGACAGGTGTCAATCAGCCCCAGCATTTT
>.|TRBV28|TRBJ1-1|.
CASSFMNTEAFF
TGTGCCAGCAGTTTTATGAACACTGAAGCTTTCTTT
>once|TRBV13|TRBJ2-7|.
CASSPGVRSDEQYF
TGTGCCAGCAGCCCAGGGGTGCGGTCCGACGAGCAGTACTTC
>.|TRBV6-5|TRBJ2-1|TRBD2
CASSYYGGGVEQFF
TGTGCCAGCAGTTACTATGGCGGGGGGGTTGAGCAGTTCTTC
>.|TRBV7-8|TRBJ2-7|.
CASSSRDTLSALYEQYF
TGTGCCAGCAGCTCCCGGGACACCCTCTCGGCGCTCTACGAGCAGTACTTC
>.|TRBV28|TRBJ2-1|TRBD2
CASAGVEGYEQFF
TGTGCCAGTGCGGGAGTAGAGGGCTATGAGCAGTTCTTC
>.|TRBV27|TRBJ2-5|TRBD1
CASSLRVPDRVTGSQYF
TGTGCCAGCAGTTTGCGAGTCCCGGACAGGGTGACTGGGTCCCAGTACTTC
>.|TRBV29-1|TRBJ1-5|TRBD1
CSVLGTGSNQPQHF
TGCAGCGTTCTTGGGACAGGTAGCAATCAGCCCCAGCATTTT
>.|TRBV2|TRBJ2-5|TRBD2
CASSDFSGGRKETQYF
TGTGCCAGCAGTGATTTTAGCGGGGGGCGGAAAGAGACCCAGTACTTC
>.|TRBV15|TRBJ2-5|.
CATKTEETQYF
TGTGCCACCAAGACTGAAGAGACCCAGTACTTC
>.|TRBV7-9|TRBJ2-3|TRBD2
CASSPRDYLTDTQYF
TGTGCCAGCAGCCCCCGGGACTACCTCACAGATACGCAGTATTTT
>.|TRBV7-9|TRBJ2-3|.
CASSGSAVNTQYF
TGTGCCAGCAGTGGTAGCGCCGTCAATACGCAGTATTTT
>.|TRBV5-6|TRBJ2-2|.
CASRVGRENTGELFF
TGTGCCAGCAGGGTGGGCAGGGAGAACACCGGGGAGCTGTTTTTT
>.|TRBV10-2|TRBJ2-7|TRBD1
CASRTGGEDEQYF
TGCGCCAGCAGGACAGGGGGCGAGGACGAGCAGTACTTC
>.|TRBV7-9|TRBJ1-1|TRBD1
CASSPHTGGAGGTEAFF
TGTGCCAGCAGCCCACACACAGGGGGCGCGGGAGGCACTGAAGCTTTCTTT
>.|TRBV6-5|TRBJ2-1|TRBD2
CASSYSAGGHEQFF
TGTGCCAGCAGTTACTCTGCGGGAGGCCATGAGCAGTTCTTC
>.|TRBV7-2|TRBJ1-3|.
CASSLLRGGSGNTIYF
TGTGCCAGCAGCTTACTGCGGGGGGGGTCTGGAAACACCATATATTTT
>few|TRBV4-3|TRBJ2-3|TRBD2
CASSQGSGKGSDTQYF
TGCGCCAGCAGCCAAGGTAGCGGGAAAGGTTCAGATACGCAGTATTTT
>.|TRBV4-3|TRBJ2-2|TRBD1
CASSQEGPGTVNTGELFF
TGCGCCAGCAGCCAAGAGGGTCCTGGGACAGTTAACACCGGGGAGCTGTTTTTT
>.|TRBV7-9|TRBJ2-7|TRBD2
CASIQAGAILSYEQYF
TGTGCCAGCATCCAAGCGGGGGCGATACTCTCCTACGAGCAGTACTTC
>.|TRBV7-9|TRBJ2-5|.
CASSQENQETQYF
TGTGCCAGCAGCCAGGAAAATCAAGAGACCCAGTACTTC
>.|TRBV27|TRBJ1-6|.
CASTTGGEGSPLHF
TGTGCCAGCACCACGGGGGGGGAGGGATCACCCCTCCACTTT
>.|TRBV19|TRBJ2-1|TRBD1
CASSIDHIDREVWNEQFF
TGTGCCAGTAGTATAGATCATATAGACAGGGAAGTATGGAATGAGCAGTTCTTC
>.|TRBV23-1|TRBJ2-3|.
CASSPVLDTNTHTDTQYF
TGCGCCAGCAGTCCAGTATTGGACACTAACACCCACACAGATACGCAGTATTTT
>.|TRBV4-1|TRBJ2-1|TRBD1
CASSLVGQGNYNEQFF
TGCGCCAGCAGCCTCGTCGGACAGGGGAACTACAATGAGCAGTTCTTC
>few|TRBV10-3|TRBJ2-7|.
CAISPGIPDYEQYF
TGTGCCATCAGCCCCGGGATCCCCGACTACGAGCAGTACTTC
>.|TRBV4-2|TRBJ2-7|TRBD1
CASSQGRDRSYEQYF
TGTGCCAGCAGCCAAGGCCGGGACAGGTCCTACGAGCAGTACTTC
>.|TRBV27|TRBJ2-1|.
CASSLSGSAYNEQFF
TGTGCCAGCAGTTTAAGTGGGAGTGCTTACAATGAGCAGTTCTTC
>few|TRBV7-9|TRBJ2-7|TRBD1
CASSPRTGSYEQYF
TGTGCCAGCAGCCCCCGGACAGGGAGCTACGAGCAGTACTTC
>.|TRBV7-2|TRBJ2-5|.
CASSPKTGLQETQYF
TGTGCCAGCAGCCCTAAAACAGGCCTCCAAGAGACCCAGTACTTC
>.|TRBV19|TRBJ1-5|.
CASSEPFSNQPQHF
TGTGCCAGTAGCGAGCCTTTTAGCAATCAGCCCCAGCATTTT
>.|TRBV6-1|TRBJ1-1|TRBD1
CASRNYRGGNTEAFF
TGTGCCAGCAGAAACTACAGGGGTGGCAACACTGAAGCTTTCTTT